This T cell receptor (beta chain) derives from a study of cytomegalovirus exposure and HLA in healthy donors (dated by TCRdb to 2017 to 2019). About the study as a whole: An earlier analysis of several hundred of the donors reported 276 Gb of sequence data and 117 million unique TCR beta sequences from some 180 million T cells. Roughly 290 gigabases of sequencing data and roughly 80 million unique TCR sequences made up an early release that covered around 640 HLA-typed donors. Among the roughly 390 genotyped donors, about 85% belonged to the genetic ancestry cluster associated with self-reported Caucasian donors. The study was designed to test whether signatures of past pathogen exposure could be identified by cataloging public T cell receptors. The T cell repertoires of 666 subjects were profiled by immunosequencing and related to cytomegalovirus serostatus. A separate validation cohort of 100 to 150 different subjects was used in addition to the 666-subject first cohort. The study combined high-throughput TCR immunosequencing, statistical association of individual TCRs with disease status, and machine learning to predict cytomegalovirus infection status. A later analysis re-analyzed previously published TCR beta repertoires from about 730 donors and added high-resolution HLA genotyping to study TCR occurrence patterns. Rather than drawing on any new phenotypic data, the later analysis identified candidate immune exposures from TCR beta sequences and the way those sequences occurred across donors. An earlier analysis of nearly 600 of the donors applied high-throughput TCR beta sequencing to assess whether each TCR beta V gene segment acted as functional or pseudogenic. Donor age, sex, ethnicity and CMV serostatus were compiled alongside the repertoire data. A later genetic analysis took genome-wide SNP genotypes for about three fifths of the 666 donors and used that subset as a discovery cohort. Every repertoire in the discovery cohort had been generated on one and the same sequencing platform. HLA typing covered class I and class II loci at four-digit resolution. Typing coverage differed by locus: A, B, C, DRB1 and DQB1 were typed in about 629-630 donors, DQA1 in 500 to 550, DPA1 in some 610, and DPB1 in 450 to 490. Four to six DR-DQ haplotypes were handled as single units for association and clustering, since linkage in the cohort was strong. Among 398 genotyped donors of the cohort, an average of approximately 240,000 unique TCR beta nucleotide sequences were sequenced per donor, around a sixth of them non-productive.

The CDR3 covers 15 residues, taking in both the cysteine and the phenylalanine. The CDR3 DNA has 45 bases and is translated from base 1. The V and J ends are trimmed by 0 bases and 2 bases, leaving 12 bases between them. According to the germline V gene, CDR1 reads SGDLS and CDR2 reads YYNGEE. To note about this clone: The target of this receptor is not known. No base-level quality is on record; no much larger clone is a single base apart.

The cohort comprised 710 or so healthy bone marrow donors. At the time of sampling, every cohort member was nominally healthy, though immune exposures that went unrecorded were likely present. The donor was CMV seronegative and belonged to the group of approximately 320 seronegative cohort members. Each donor provided a peripheral blood sample, and peripheral blood mononuclear cells were used for TCR beta sequencing. The Qiagen DNeasy Blood Extraction Kit was used to extract genomic DNA from the blood cell samples. Libraries were prepared through the immunoSEQ multiplex PCR assay. The multiplex PCR relied on a mix of 60 forward primers for TCR Vbeta segments and 13 reverse primers for TCR Jbeta segments. The CDR3 region of rearranged TCR beta genes was amplified from genomic DNA with a multiplex PCR assay. The amplified TCR beta libraries were sequenced on the Illumina HiSeq System as 87-base-pair reads. The study's own analysis went as follows. A later analysis counted about 80 million unique TCR beta chains across the 650 to 700 repertoires, and 10 million to 12 million of these chains were shared by at least two donors. Raw reads were error-corrected and collapsed into unique sequences with a nearest-neighbor algorithm that merged closely related sequences to remove PCR and sequencing errors. CDR3 sequences were aligned to IMGT reference sequences to assign V, D and J gene segments. For a sequence to be retained, a match of at least six nucleotides was required to both a V gene segment and a J gene segment. Rearrangements were called productive when the CDR3 lacked stop codons and stayed in frame with V and J; all others were non-productive. CDR3 was defined by IMGT convention, running from the second conserved V-encoded cysteine to the conserved J-encoded phenylalanine. The earlier analysis of approximately 500 of the donors excluded sequences that lacked an unambiguous match to a single V gene segment. In an earlier analysis of several hundred of the donors, V segments were called functional above 56.7% productive rearrangements and were called segregating when the between-donor standard deviation exceeded 5%. A statistical classification framework was developed to diagnose cytomegalovirus status using the catalog of TCR beta chain sequences. In a later analysis, V and J genes were assigned by comparing TCR nucleotide sequences against IMGT/GENE-DB human TR gene sequences. The TCRdist pipeline was used in a later analysis to assign CDR3 sequences and most-parsimonious VDJ recombination scenarios. In a later analysis, each TCR beta chain was defined by its CDR3 amino acid sequence together with its V-gene family, and reads lacking a unique V-gene family were excluded. In a later analysis, 550 to 650 highly shared, low-generation-probability nucleotide sequences were removed to address suspected cross-contamination and a sequencing artifact. For each public chain, a later analysis derived a clonal expansion index from normalized ranks of inferred template counts within each repertoire. In a later analysis, generation probabilities were computed with a VDJ recombination model fitted to out-of-frame rearrangements, and the resulting probabilities were checked against IGoR. Hypergeometric tests were used in a later analysis to score TCR-TCR, TCR-HLA and TCR-CMV co-occurrence, with a repertoire-size bias correction applied to the TCR pairs. False discovery rates were estimated in a later analysis by permuting HLA or CMV assignments 20 times. In a later analysis, co-occurring TCRs were grouped with DBSCAN, and TCRdist sequence similarity was added when clustering was performed within HLA-allele-positive subsets. Repertoires with fewer than 30,000 or more than 120,000 public chains, plus five repertoires with anomalous nucleotide sharing, were excluded from co-occurrence clustering. Imported from immuneACCESS, the table was reduced by TCRdb to in-frame sequences with V and J called. These copies leave out some clones; in studies compared against another copy, an unresolved V gene accounts for under half, and the cause of the remainder is not known. That table furnishes V, J and clone size, whereas the DNA furnished D and trimming. The sample data list under 200,000 clones, and approximately 71% of these were observed just once. The ten largest clonotypes hold 1.5% of the sample.

Broader findings and caveats from the paper: Because HLA typing was missing for some donors at each locus, association tests included only the typed subset. An association between a missense DCLRE1C variant and V-gene and J-gene trimming of TCR beta chains was found in a later genetic analysis and replicated in an independent cohort. The cohort was sequenced for TCR beta chains only, and without alpha or paired-chain data the features that could be detected were limited. A few of the identified cytomegalovirus-associated TCR beta chains were confirmed in vitro to be specific for cytomegalovirus antigens. The authors suggested that the approach could potentially be generalized to other disease states and immunological phenotypes. A later genetic analysis reported fewer N-insertions in productive TCRs among donors in an Asian-associated ancestry cluster than the approximately 700-donor mean. In a later analysis, the rate of TCR association differed among HLA loci, with DRB1 alleles having the most associated TCRs and HLA-C alleles having the fewest. In an earlier analysis of approximately 590 of the donors, most TCR beta V segments appeared in productive rearrangements about 90% or about 30% of the time, broadly matching IMGT annotations. Assigning TCR associations to individual alleles was difficult when HLA alleles, especially DR and DQ, strongly co-occurred. The classifier was reported to diagnose cytomegalovirus status with high specificity and sensitivity in both the original cohort and the validation cohort. A further reported finding was that TCR beta sequences accurately predicted the HLA-A and HLA-B alleles for most subjects in the first cohort. Sequencing depth was assumed to be roughly uniform across donors in the presence/absence analyses, though that assumption may not hold. Seventeen rarely observed V segments, including chromosome 9 orphons, were excluded from the earlier analysis of approximately 600 of the donors because counts were too low. A group of highly shared sequence variants was considered likely to be a technical artifact of the sequencing pipeline. Compared with equally common non-associated chains, HLA-associated TCR beta chains in a later analysis were more clonally expanded and had lower generation probabilities. In a later analysis, several top co-occurrence clusters were reported to appear linked to parvovirus B19, influenza, CMV and Epstein-Barr virus. The 87-base-pair reads could not distinguish some IMGT-functional V segments, including TRBV6-2 and TRBV6-3, so those segments were excluded. Correlated functional status among segregating V segments might be attributable to linkage disequilibrium, but an unknown experimental factor could not be ruled out. In the study, around 150 TCR beta chains were listed as associated with cytomegalovirus. At a false discovery rate of 0.05, a later analysis linked fewer than 20,000 TCR beta sequences to specific HLA alleles. CMV serostatus was the only immune exposure information available for the cohort. While some public TCRs were present in many individuals, most TCR sequences turned up only very rarely across donors. In a later analysis, most CMV-associated TCR beta chains were found to appear HLA-restricted, with HLA associations seemingly driven largely by CMV exposure.

The origin of this receptor is a girl between 5 and 17 years old in good health and CMV-seronegative. The rearranged segments are TRBV9 and TRBJ2-7; a weak D assignment points to TRBD1 (7 bases agree). The sample consisted of PBMCs. In nucleotide form, the sequence is TGTGCCAGCAGCGTAGGCGGGACAGCCCCCTACGAGCAGTACTTC. Translated, it reads CASSVGGTAPYEQYF.